The subject of this entry is one T cell receptor beta chain. The DNA is left out, because the CDR3 cannot be placed on it with certainty; the CDR3 is given as TCRdb lists it. This entry is derived from a study of blood T cell repertoires in COVID-19. Looking at the study overall: From the United States, Italy and Spain came samples of acute and convalescent COVID-19. Sources were T cells, B-cell-depleted T cells, or PBMCs; the material itself was cDNA or gDNA.

18 amino acids form the CDR3, both terminal residues included. In the source study's methods: Amplification from reference gene primers served as the basis for estimated nucleated cell counts. The table came from immunoSEQ multiplex PCR; TCRdb's copy has only in-frame clones and leaves some out. V, J and clone size were drawn from that table, and D and trimming were deduced from the DNA. The table has 200,000 to 300,000 clones, 86% seen once. V and J are TRBV21-1 and TRBJ2-7; the D call TRBD2 from the table was never checked on the DNA. TRBV21-1 is annotated as a pseudogene. Sequenced: peripheral blood. The clonotype was recovered from a man in his forties or fifties who had recovered from COVID-19. The CDR3 here is CASSKYEVASGTEDGQYF.